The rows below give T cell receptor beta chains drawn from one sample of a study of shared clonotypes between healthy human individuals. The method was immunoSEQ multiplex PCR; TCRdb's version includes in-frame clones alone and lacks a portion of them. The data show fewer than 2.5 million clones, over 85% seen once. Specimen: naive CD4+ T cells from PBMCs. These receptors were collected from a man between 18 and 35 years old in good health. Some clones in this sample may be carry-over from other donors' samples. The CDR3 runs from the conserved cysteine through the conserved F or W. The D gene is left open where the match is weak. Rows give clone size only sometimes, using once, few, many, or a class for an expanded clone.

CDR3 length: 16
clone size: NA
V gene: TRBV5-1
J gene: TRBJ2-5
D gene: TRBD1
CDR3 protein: CASSLVGTGLQETQYF
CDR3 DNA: TGCGCCAGCAGCTTGGTTGGGACAGGGCTCCAAGAGACCCAGTACTTC

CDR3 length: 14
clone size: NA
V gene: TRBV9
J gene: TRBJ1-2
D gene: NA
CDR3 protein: CASSVGGLNYGYTF
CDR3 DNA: TGTGCCAGCAGCGTAGGAGGCCTGAACTATGGCTACACCTTC

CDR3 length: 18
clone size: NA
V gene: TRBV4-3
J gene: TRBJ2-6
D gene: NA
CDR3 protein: CASSQPHWGVSGANVLTF
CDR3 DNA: TGCGCCAGCAGCCAACCCCATTGGGGGGTCTCTGGGGCCAACGTCCTGACTTTC

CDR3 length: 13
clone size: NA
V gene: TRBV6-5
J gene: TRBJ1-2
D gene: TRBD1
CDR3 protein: CASSYAQGAVHTF
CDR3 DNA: TGTGCCAGCAGTTACGCACAGGGGGCTGTCCACACCTTC

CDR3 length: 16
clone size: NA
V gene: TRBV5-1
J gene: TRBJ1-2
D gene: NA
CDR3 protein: CASSLGFGQGSYGYTF
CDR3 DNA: TGCGCCAGCAGCTTGGGGTTCGGGCAGGGGAGCTATGGCTACACCTTC

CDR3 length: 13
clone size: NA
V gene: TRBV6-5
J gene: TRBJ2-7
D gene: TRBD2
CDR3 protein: CASKQGLAGEQYF
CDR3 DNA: TGTGCCAGCAAACAGGGACTAGCGGGCGAGCAGTACTTC

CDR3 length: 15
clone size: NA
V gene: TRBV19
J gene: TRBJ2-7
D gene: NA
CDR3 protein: CARDEYGRPPYEQYF
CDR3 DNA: TGTGCCAGGGACGAGTATGGGAGGCCTCCCTACGAGCAGTACTTC

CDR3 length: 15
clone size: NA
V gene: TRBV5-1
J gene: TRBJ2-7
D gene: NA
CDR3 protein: CASTSRGRGAEEQYF
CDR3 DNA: TGCGCCAGCACCTCCCGGGGCAGGGGGGCCGAAGAGCAGTACTTC

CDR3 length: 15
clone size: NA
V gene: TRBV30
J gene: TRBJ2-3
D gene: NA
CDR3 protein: CAWRGRGISTDTQYF
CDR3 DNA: TGTGCCTGGAGGGGACGAGGGATAAGTACAGATACGCAGTATTTT

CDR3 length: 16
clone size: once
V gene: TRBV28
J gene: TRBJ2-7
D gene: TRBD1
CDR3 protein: CASRLIPGQGSYEQYF
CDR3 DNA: TGTGCCAGCAGACTGATTCCGGGACAGGGCTCCTACGAGCAGTACTTC

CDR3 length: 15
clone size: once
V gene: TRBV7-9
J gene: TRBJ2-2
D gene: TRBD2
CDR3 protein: CASGPLAGDTGELFF
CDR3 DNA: TGTGCCAGCGGACCCCTAGCGGGGGACACCGGGGAGCTGTTTTTT

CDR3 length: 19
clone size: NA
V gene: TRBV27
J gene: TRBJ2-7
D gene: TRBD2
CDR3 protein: CASSLFPGLAGGPTYEQYF
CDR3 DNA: TGTGCCAGCAGTTTATTTCCGGGACTAGCGGGAGGGCCCACCTACGAGCAGTACTTC

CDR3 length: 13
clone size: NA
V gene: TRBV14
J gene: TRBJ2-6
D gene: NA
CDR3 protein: CASSQEPGLPLTF
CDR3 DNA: TGTGCCAGCAGCCAAGAGCCGGGGCTTCCCCTGACTTTC